Below are 5 T cell receptor beta chains sequenced from a single sample in a study of T cell changes during pregnancy in multiple sclerosis. Using immunoSEQ multiplex PCR, the repertoire was profiled, and TCRdb retains in-frame clones only, with some absent. The profile shows around 86,000 clones, roughly 93% of them singletons. The sequencing used peripheral blood, collected in the first trimester of pregnancy. The receptors come from a female donor with multiple sclerosis, enrolled in a pregnancy study.

This chain joins TRBV29-1 and TRBJ2-1; unclear D gene. There are 13 residues in the CDR3. CDR1 and CDR2 (germline): SQVTM, ANQGSEA. With 7 bases removed from V and 1 base from J, the gap between germline ends came to 11 bases. CDR3 protein: CSGTAVSYNEQFF. The CDR3 nucleotides read TGCAGCGGAACAGCCGTATCCTACAATGAGCAGTTCTTC.

The chain is built from TRBV5-4 and TRBJ2-2, with D possibly matching TRBD2 (7 bases). From germline, CDR1 is SGHNT and CDR2 YYREEE (reference sequence). The V gene lost 6 bases and the J gene lost 4 bases, with 13 bases spanning the gap. The CDR3 runs 14 residues. The CDR3 DNA follows: TGTGCCAGCAAGTTGGGGGGGCGCACCGGGGAGCTGTTTTTT. Its protein product is CASKLGGRTGELFF.

For the CDR3, the DNA is TGTGCCAGCAGCTTAGTACAGGCAACGGATATGAACACTGAAGCTTTCTTT. This sequence encodes CASSLVQATDMNTEAFF. J is TRBJ1-1 and V is TRBV7-9, with D tentatively TRBD1 (5 bases). CDR1 and CDR2 (germline): SEHNR, FQNEAQ (reference sequence). Trimming pared 1 base from V and 0 bases from J, leaving 15 bases between. The CDR3 sequence is 17 residues long.

This chain uses TRBV5-6 with TRBJ2-7; 8 nucleotides line up with TRBD1. Germline CDR1 reads SGHDT; CDR2 reads YYEEEE. V trimming: 4 bases; J trimming: 4 bases; junction bases outside the gene matches: 10. The CDR3 is 15 amino acids. The CDR3 loop reads CASSQQGVYRYEQYF. In DNA form, the CDR3 reads TGTGCCAGCAGCCAACAGGGGGTTTATAGGTACGAGCAGTACTTC.

The V gene is TRBV11-1, the J gene TRBJ1-1; no clear D gene. The germline CDR1 and CDR2 sequences are SGHAT and FQDESV (reference sequence). CDR3 length: 15 amino acids. The germline V and J ends were trimmed by 0 bases and 5 bases, with 13 bases remaining between them. Written as DNA, the CDR3 is TGTGCCAGCAGCTTAGCGGATGGAGGGCAAACTGAAGCTTTCTTT. Protein sequence: CASSLADGGQTEAFF. The complete variable domain, with remaining parts taken from reference TRBV11-1 and TRBJ1-1, reads EAEVAQSPRYKITEKSQAVAFWCDPISGHATLYWYRQILGQGPELLVQFQDESVVDDSQLPKDRFSAERLKGVDSTLKIQPAELGDSAMYLCASSLADGGQTEAFFGQGTRLTVV.